A selection of T cell receptor beta chains follows, all from one sample in a study of control samples from healthy donors and cancer patients. Sequenced by immunoSEQ multiplex PCR; TCRdb stores in-frame clones only, minus some. The profile shows 90,000 to 130,000 clones, roughly 88% of them singletons. The specimen sequenced was PBMCs. Every receptor here comes from a woman in her fifties or sixties with lung cancer. Both conserved end residues are part of each CDR3. The D gene is left open where the match is weak. A row's size may be missing; if present it is once, few, many or a size class.

J gene | D gene | V gene | clone size | CDR3 length | CDR3 DNA | CDR3 protein
TRBJ2-4 | NA | TRBV9 | NA | 13 | TGTGCCAGCAGCCCCGGCAGTAAAAACATTCAGTACTTC | CASSPGSKNIQYF
TRBJ2-7 | TRBD1 | TRBV7-6 | NA | 14 | TGTGCCAGCAGCTTAGGGACAGGGTTTTACGAGCAGTACTTC | CASSLGTGFYEQYF
TRBJ2-1 | TRBD2 | TRBV6-5 | NA | 13 | TGTGCGGTTGGGCGGGAGGTTATACCTGGGCAGTTCTTC | CAVGREVIPGQFF
TRBJ1-1 | TRBD1 | TRBV12-3/TRBV12-4 | NA | 13 | TGTGCCAGCAGCCCCACAGGGGACACTGAAGCTTTCTTT | CASSPTGDTEAFF
TRBJ1-2 | TRBD1 | TRBV29-1 | NA | 14 | TGCAGCGTTGAAAGGTCCAGGGGGAACTATGGCTACACCTTC | CSVERSRGNYGYTF
TRBJ2-7 | TRBD2 | TRBV5-1 | few | 15 | TGCGCCAGCAGCTTGGCTAGCGGGAGCTCCTACGAGCAGTACTTC | CASSLASGSSYEQYF
TRBJ1-6 | NA | TRBV9 | NA | 13 | TGTGCCAGCAGCGCGGGGGGGTATTCACCCCTCCACTTT | CASSAGGYSPLHF
TRBJ2-3 | TRBD1 | TRBV5-1 | once | 15 | TGCGCCAGCTGCCGGGACAGGGGAAGCACAGATACGCAGTATTTT | CASCRDRGSTDTQYF
TRBJ2-1 | TRBD2 | TRBV19 | NA | 15 | TGTGCCAGTAACGTACCGGGACTAACCTACAATGAGCAGTTCTTC | CASNVPGLTYNEQFF
TRBJ2-2 | NA | TRBV5-4 | NA | 16 | TGTGCCAGCAGCTTGTATGGTGGAAACAGCCCCGGGGAGCTGTTTTTT | CASSLYGGNSPGELFF
TRBJ2-7 | NA | TRBV29-1 | NA | 13 | TGCAGCGTTCACGGACAGAAAGGCAACGAGCAGTACTTC | CSVHGQKGNEQYF
TRBJ2-2 | NA | TRBV5-1 | once | 13 | TGCGCCAGCAGCCTACAGCAAACCGGGGAGCTGTTTTTT | CASSLQQTGELFF
TRBJ2-6 | NA | TRBV19 | NA | 16 | TGTGCCAGTAGTAACAGGGATGCGGCCGGGGCCAACGTCCTGACTTTC | CASSNRDAAGANVLTF
TRBJ1-1 | NA | TRBV15 | NA | 14 | TGTGCCACCAGCAGGCATCAGGGGAGCGCTGAAGCTTTCTTT | CATSRHQGSAEAFF
TRBJ1-1 | NA | TRBV5-8 | NA | 15 | TGTGCCAGCAGCTTGGGGTTCGGGGGGAACACTGAAGCTTTCTTT | CASSLGFGGNTEAFF
TRBJ2-1 | NA | TRBV6-2/TRBV6-3 | NA | 14 | TGTGCCAGCAGTTTAGACCCTTTCTCCGGGGAGCAGTTCTTC | CASSLDPFSGEQFF
TRBJ2-1 | NA | TRBV11-3 | NA | 16 | TGTGCCAGCAGCAAGTCTATAGGGACGGTCTACAATGAGCAGTTCTTC | CASSKSIGTVYNEQFF
TRBJ2-1 | TRBD2 | TRBV12-5 | few | 16 | TGTGCTAGTGCCTCGGGTAGCGGGAGGGGTCGCAATGAGCAGTTCTTC | CASASGSGRGRNEQFF
TRBJ1-1 | NA | TRBV3-1/TRBV3-2 | NA | 16 | TGTGCCAGCAGCCAAGAGGCGGTGGGAGACCCCACTGAAGCTTTCTTT | CASSQEAVGDPTEAFF
TRBJ1-1 | NA | TRBV9 | NA | 15 | TGTGCCAGCAGCCCCCGGGACGGGATGAACACTGAAGCTTTCTTT | CASSPRDGMNTEAFF
TRBJ2-3 | TRBD2 | TRBV7-2 | NA | 14 | TGTGCCAGCAGCTTAGAGTGGGGGGGGGATACGCAGTATTTT | CASSLEWGGDTQYF
TRBJ2-1 | NA | TRBV6-5 | NA | 15 | TGTGCCAGCACCACCGAAAGGACGCTCTACAATGAGCAGTTCTTC | CASTTERTLYNEQFF
TRBJ2-3 | TRBD2 | TRBV19 | NA | 15 | TGTGCCAGTAGTCCTCGTGGAGGCGGGAGGGATACGCAGTATTTT | CASSPRGGGRDTQYF
TRBJ1-2 | TRBD1 | TRBV27 | NA | 15 | TGTGCCAGCACTGAAAGGACAGGGATTAACTATGGCTACACCTTC | CASTERTGINYGYTF
TRBJ1-3 | NA | TRBV5-5 | NA | 15 | TGTGCCAGCAGCTTGTGGCGGAGCTCTGGAAACACCATATATTTT | CASSLWRSSGNTIYF
TRBJ2-3 | NA | TRBV11-3 | once | 15 | TGTGCCAGCAGCTTGTTGGTCCAGAGCACAGATACGCAGTATTTT | CASSLLVQSTDTQYF
TRBJ1-2 | NA | TRBV25-1 | NA | 14 | TGTGCCAGCAGGGATTCGGGACGTCTCTATGGCTACACCTTC | CASRDSGRLYGYTF
TRBJ1-4 | TRBD1 | TRBV7-2 | NA | 16 | TGTGCCAGCAGTCCACAGGGGATCAGAACTAATGAAAAACTGTTTTTT | CASSPQGIRTNEKLFF
TRBJ1-2 | NA | TRBV11-2 | once | 15 | TGTGCCAGCAGGCATCCGGGACGCATGACTTATGGCTACACCTTC | CASRHPGRMTYGYTF
TRBJ1-3 | NA | TRBV3-1/TRBV3-2 | NA | 15 | TGTGCCACGAAAGTAACGGGCCACTCTGGAAACACCATATATTTT | CATKVTGHSGNTIYF
TRBJ1-1 | TRBD1 | TRBV4-2 | NA | 18 | TGTGCCAGCAGCCAAGGTTACAGGGGGCCGACCCGGAGCGCTAAGCCTTTCTTT | CASSQGYRGPTRSAKPFF
TRBJ1-1 | NA | TRBV9 | NA | 16 | TGTGCCAGCAGCGGACGGGACGACCTTATGAACACTGAAGCTTTCTTT | CASSGRDDLMNTEAFF
TRBJ1-1 | NA | TRBV10-3 | NA | 14 | TGTGCCATCGGTCTCACCGGGATGAACACTGAAGCTTTCTTT | CAIGLTGMNTEAFF
TRBJ2-1 | NA | TRBV7-9 | NA | 15 | TGTGCCAGCAGCTTATCGGGCGGCTCCTACAATGAGCAGTTCTTC | CASSLSGGSYNEQFF
TRBJ1-4 | NA | TRBV7-6 | NA | 18 | TGTGCCAGCAGCCTGGGACAAGGTAGCCGAACAACTAATGAAAAACTGTTTTTT | CASSLGQGSRTTNEKLFF
TRBJ2-3 | NA | TRBV7-2 | NA | 14 | TGTGCCAGCAGCTTGGATCCTAGGGCAGATACGCAGTATTTT | CASSLDPRADTQYF
TRBJ2-1 | NA | TRBV7-9 | NA | 13 | TGTGCCAGCAGGATAGACGGGTTTCATGGGCAGTTCTTC | CASRIDGFHGQFF
TRBJ2-2 | NA | TRBV24-1 | NA | 16 | TGTGCCACCAGTGATTTGCAGGTCCCGAACACCGGGGAGCTGTTTTTT | CATSDLQVPNTGELFF
TRBJ2-2 | NA | TRBV28 | few | 12 | TGTGCCAGCAGTACGCCAACCGGGGAGCTGTTTTTT | CASSTPTGELFF
TRBJ1-1 | NA | TRBV9 | NA | 13 | TGTGCCAGCAGCTATCATGACCAGGCTGAAGCTTTCTTT | CASSYHDQAEAFF
TRBJ2-7 | NA | TRBV30 | once | 14 | TGTGCCTGGAGTAAGGGCAGGGCACTCTACGAGCAGTACTTC | CAWSKGRALYEQYF
TRBJ2-7 | TRBD2 | TRBV5-4 | NA | 16 | TGTGCCAGCAGTCAAGGACTAGCGGGGTCCTCCTACGAGCAGTACTTC | CASSQGLAGSSYEQYF
TRBJ2-5 | TRBD1 | TRBV7-2 | NA | 14 | TGTGCCAGCAGCTTAGTCAGGGGGCAAGAGACCCAGTACTTC | CASSLVRGQETQYF
TRBJ1-6 | TRBD1 | TRBV7-3 | NA | 14 | TGTGCCAGCAGTTTACAGGGGAGCAATTCACCCCTCCACTTT | CASSLQGSNSPLHF
TRBJ1-1 | NA | TRBV6-5 | NA | 11 | TGTGCCGTTCAGGGGTTAACTGAAGCTTTCTTT | CAVQGLTEAFF
TRBJ1-1 | TRBD1 | TRBV19 | NA | 14 | TGTGCCAGCCTCCGGGACAGGGTGAACACTGAAGCTTTCTTT | CASLRDRVNTEAFF
TRBJ1-2 | NA | TRBV19 | NA | 18 | TGTGCCAGTAGTACCCCCCCGGGGAGGGGGAACAAAAACTTTGGCTACACCTTC | CASSTPPGRGNKNFGYTF
TRBJ2-5 | NA | TRBV14 | once | 12 | TGTGCCAGCAGCCCAAGGGAAGAGACCCAGTACTTC | CASSPREETQYF
TRBJ1-2 | NA | TRBV12-3/TRBV12-4 | NA | 11 | TGTGCCAGCAGTTTAGAAGACACCTACACCTTC | CASSLEDTYTF
TRBJ2-6 | NA | TRBV30 | NA | 11 | TGTGCCTGGAGTCCCCGGAACGTCCTGACTTTC | CAWSPRNVLTF
TRBJ1-2 | NA | TRBV7-8 | NA | 13 | TGTGCCAGCAGCTTAGAGGGGGTTAATGGCTACACCTTC | CASSLEGVNGYTF
TRBJ2-5 | NA | TRBV7-9 | NA | 15 | TGTGCCAGCAGCTTTTTCCCCGGACAGCAAGAGACCCAGTACTTC | CASSFFPGQQETQYF
TRBJ1-4 | NA | TRBV27 | NA | 14 | TGTGCCAGCAGTTTGACAGTCTATAATGAAAAACTGTTTTTT | CASSLTVYNEKLFF